This T cell receptor beta chain was recovered during a study of blood T cell repertoires in COVID-19 (TCRdb year 2020). At the level of the whole study: The collaborator samples originated in the United States, Italy and Spain and spanned the acute and convalescent phases of COVID-19. The prospective study material was composed of cDNA or gDNA derived from T cells, B-cell-depleted T cells, or PBMCs. The dataset comprised deeply sampled blood TCRbeta repertoires from subjects exposed to, actively infected with, or recovered from COVID-19. The repertoires were made available in a free public database intended to serve as a resource for research on the immune response to SARS-CoV-2. Samples came from the ongoing ImmuneRACE study (first 160 participants) plus 1,254 subjects from 6 global collaborators. Nearly every sample came with metadata listing a de-identified subject ID, COVID-19 status, age in years and sex. Where HLA class I and class II types were available, the types were taken from metadata supplied by the sample provider, not from assay-based typing.

Regarding this clone: It has no known antigen specificity. Per-nucleotide qualities are absent, and no much larger clonotype sits a single base away.

For this chain, trimming is 1 base at the V end and 14 bases at the J end, and the number of junction bases without a gene match is 14. Counted from cysteine to phenylalanine, this CDR3 has 16 amino acids. This entry keeps only the CDR3 DNA: 48 bases, framed from base 1. CDR1 and CDR2 (KGHSH, LQKENI) derive from the germline V gene. The immunoSEQ Assay, a bias-controlled multiplex PCR, was used to amplify TCRbeta CDR3 regions from genomic DNA. The original pipeline was this. The number of nucleated cells in each sample was estimated from the amplification of reference gene primers within the assay. To quantify the absolute abundance of each unique TCRbeta CDR3 rearrangement, sequence reads were collapsed and filtered. For each sample, productive Simpson clonality was calculated by taking the square root of Simpson's diversity index across productive rearrangements. Drawn from immuneACCESS, this table holds only the in-frame rearrangements with V and J called that TCRdb kept. Clones are partly lost; checked studies trace under half to an unresolved V gene and leave the rest unexplained. V and J calls and clone size are copied from that table; D and trimming were computed from the DNA. Here the sample has some 70,000 clones; roughly four fifths occur a single time. Approximately 22% of the sample belongs to the ten largest clones.

The collaborating institutions used their own protocols to collect whole blood in K2EDTA tubes. Collaborator samples were shipped for TCRbeta analysis as frozen whole blood, isolated PBMCs, or DNA extracted from either sample type. Overall results and qualifications from the work: How much clinical and demographic metadata was included differed by source and by participant, and the metadata was provided uncurated.

Sequenced input: peripheral blood. The clonotype was recovered from a woman aged 70-85 years with acute or convalescent COVID-19. This receptor chain uses TRBV18 and TRBJ1-6; TRBD1 matches 7 bases in the middle. CDR3 sequence: CASSPLGDRLSSSLHF. The DNA sequence is as follows: TGTGCCAGCTCACCACTGGGGGACAGACTCTCCTCCTCCCTCCACTTT.